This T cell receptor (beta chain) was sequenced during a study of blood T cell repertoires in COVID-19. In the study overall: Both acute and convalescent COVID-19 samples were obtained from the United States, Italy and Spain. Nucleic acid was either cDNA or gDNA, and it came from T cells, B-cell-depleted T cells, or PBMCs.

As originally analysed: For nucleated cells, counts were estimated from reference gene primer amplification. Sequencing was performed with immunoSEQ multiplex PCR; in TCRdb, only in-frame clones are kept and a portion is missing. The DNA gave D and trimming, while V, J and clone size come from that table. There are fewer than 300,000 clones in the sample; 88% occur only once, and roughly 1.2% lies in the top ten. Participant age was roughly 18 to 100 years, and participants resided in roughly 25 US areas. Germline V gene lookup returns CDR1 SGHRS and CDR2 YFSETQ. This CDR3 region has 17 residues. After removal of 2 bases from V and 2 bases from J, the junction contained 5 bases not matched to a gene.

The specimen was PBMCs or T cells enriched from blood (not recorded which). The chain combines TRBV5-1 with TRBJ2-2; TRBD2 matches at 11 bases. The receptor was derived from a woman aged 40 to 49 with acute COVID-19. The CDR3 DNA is TGCGCCAGCAGCTTCTCAGGGACTAGCGGCAACACCGGGGAGCTGTTTTTT. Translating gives CASSFSGTSGNTGELFF. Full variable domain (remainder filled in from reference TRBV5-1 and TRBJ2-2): KAGVTQTPRYLIKTRGQQVTLSCSPISGHRSVSWYQQTPGQGLQFLFEYFSETQRNKGNFPGRFSGRQFSNSRSEMNVSTLELGDSALYLCASSFSGTSGNTGELFFGEGSRLTVL.